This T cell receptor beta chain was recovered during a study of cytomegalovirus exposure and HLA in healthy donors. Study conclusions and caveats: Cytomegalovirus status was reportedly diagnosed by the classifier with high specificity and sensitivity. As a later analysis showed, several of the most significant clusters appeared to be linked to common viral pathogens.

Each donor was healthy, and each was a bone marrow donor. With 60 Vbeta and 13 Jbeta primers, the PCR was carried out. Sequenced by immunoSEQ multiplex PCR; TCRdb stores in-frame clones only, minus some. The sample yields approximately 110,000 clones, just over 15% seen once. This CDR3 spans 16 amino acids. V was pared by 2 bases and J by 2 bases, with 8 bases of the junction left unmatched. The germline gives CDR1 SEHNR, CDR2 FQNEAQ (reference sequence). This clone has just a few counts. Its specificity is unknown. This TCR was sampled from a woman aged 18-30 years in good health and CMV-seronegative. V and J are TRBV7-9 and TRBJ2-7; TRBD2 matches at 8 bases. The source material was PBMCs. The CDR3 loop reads CASSLYRGRPPYEQYF. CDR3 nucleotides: TGTGCCAGCAGCTTATATCGCGGGAGGCCTCCCTACGAGCAGTACTTC.